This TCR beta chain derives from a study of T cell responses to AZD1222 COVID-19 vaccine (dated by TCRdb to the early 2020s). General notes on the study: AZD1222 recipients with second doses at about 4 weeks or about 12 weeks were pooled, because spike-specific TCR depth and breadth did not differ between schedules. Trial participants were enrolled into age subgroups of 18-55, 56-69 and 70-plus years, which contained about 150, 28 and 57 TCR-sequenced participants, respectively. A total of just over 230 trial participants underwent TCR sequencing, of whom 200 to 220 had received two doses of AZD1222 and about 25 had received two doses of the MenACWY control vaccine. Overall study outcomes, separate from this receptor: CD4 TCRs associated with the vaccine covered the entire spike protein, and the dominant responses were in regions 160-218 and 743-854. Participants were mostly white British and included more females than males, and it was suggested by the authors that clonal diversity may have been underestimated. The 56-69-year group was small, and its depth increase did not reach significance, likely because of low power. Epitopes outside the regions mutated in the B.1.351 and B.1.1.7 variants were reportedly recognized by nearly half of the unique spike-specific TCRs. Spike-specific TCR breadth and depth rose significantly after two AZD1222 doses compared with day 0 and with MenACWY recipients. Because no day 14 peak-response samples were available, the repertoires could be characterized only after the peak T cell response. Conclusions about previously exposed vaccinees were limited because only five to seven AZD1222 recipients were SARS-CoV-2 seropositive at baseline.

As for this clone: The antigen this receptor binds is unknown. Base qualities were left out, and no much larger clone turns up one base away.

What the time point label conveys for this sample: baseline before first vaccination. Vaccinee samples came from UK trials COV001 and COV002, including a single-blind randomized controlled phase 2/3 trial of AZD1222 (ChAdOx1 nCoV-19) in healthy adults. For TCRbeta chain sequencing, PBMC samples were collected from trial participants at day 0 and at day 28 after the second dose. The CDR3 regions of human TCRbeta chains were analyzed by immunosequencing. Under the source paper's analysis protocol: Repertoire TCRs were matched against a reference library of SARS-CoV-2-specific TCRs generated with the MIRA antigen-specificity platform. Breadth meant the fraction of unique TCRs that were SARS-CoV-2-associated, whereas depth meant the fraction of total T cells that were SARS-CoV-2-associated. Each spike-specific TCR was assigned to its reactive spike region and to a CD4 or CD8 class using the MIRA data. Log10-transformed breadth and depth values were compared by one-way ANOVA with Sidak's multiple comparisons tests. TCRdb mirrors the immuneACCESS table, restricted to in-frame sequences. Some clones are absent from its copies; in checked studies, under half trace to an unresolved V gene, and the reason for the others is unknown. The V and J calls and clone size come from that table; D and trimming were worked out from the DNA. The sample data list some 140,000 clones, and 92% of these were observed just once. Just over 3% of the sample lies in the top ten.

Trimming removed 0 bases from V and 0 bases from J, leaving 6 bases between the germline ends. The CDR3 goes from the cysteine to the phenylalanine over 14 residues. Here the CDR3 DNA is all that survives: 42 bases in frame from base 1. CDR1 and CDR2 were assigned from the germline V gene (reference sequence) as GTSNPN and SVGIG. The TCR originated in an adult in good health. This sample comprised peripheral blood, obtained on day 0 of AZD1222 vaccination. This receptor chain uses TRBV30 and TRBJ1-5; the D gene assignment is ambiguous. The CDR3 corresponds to CAWSVGSSNQPQHF. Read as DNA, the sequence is TGTGCCTGGAGTGTCGGCAGTAGCAATCAGCCCCAGCATTTT.